Presented here are 32 T cell receptor beta chains from one specimen sequenced in a study of blood T cell repertoires in COVID-19. The protocol was immunoSEQ multiplex PCR, while the TCRdb copy is restricted to in-frame clones and leaves out a portion. The table has about 270,000 clones, around 86% seen once. The sequenced material came from peripheral blood. The source of these receptors is a man between 35 and 55 years old who had recovered from COVID-19.

The gene calls are TRBV11-2 and TRBJ2-7, with TRBD2 identical over 15 bases. Germline V gives CDR1 SGHAT, CDR2 FQNNGV. J gave up 6 bases and V 7 bases, and 7 bases lay outside the gene matches. The CDR3 totals 15 residues. The CDR3 loop reads CASTPGLAGGREQYF. The CDR3 nucleotides are TGTGCCAGCACCCCGGGACTAGCGGGAGGTCGCGAGCAGTACTTC.

J is TRBJ2-7 and V is TRBV5-1; TRBD2 matches 7 bases. The trim removed 0 bases at V and 7 bases at J, leaving 7 bases unmatched. Per germline, CDR1 SGHRS and CDR2 YFSETQ. The CDR3 sequence is 14 residues long. The CDR3 spells CASSLGWASGEQYF. DNA for the CDR3: TGCGCCAGCAGCTTGGGATGGGCTAGCGGTGAGCAGTACTTC.

The rearrangement uses TRBV5-1 and TRBJ2-1; weak D call: TRBD1 (6 bases). This CDR3 is built from 16 residues. The V end was cut by 3 bases, the J end by 6 bases, with 19 bases between. Germline loops: CDR1 SGHRS, CDR2 YFSETQ. CDR3 in DNA: TGCGCCAGCAGCTCAGGGGTACCCTCCACGACCAATGAGCAGTTCTTC. Translation: CASSSGVPSTTNEQFF.

V and J are TRBV28 and TRBJ2-7, with 10 positions matching TRBD1. Germline CDR1 reads MDHEN; CDR2 reads SYDVKM. The V and J ends lost 4 bases and 6 bases, in that order; junction bases with no gene match: 6. The CDR3 extends over 14 amino acids. The chain's CDR3 is CASSSRQGASEQYF. The CDR3 DNA is TGTGCCAGCAGTTCACGACAGGGGGCATCCGAGCAGTACTTC.

The gene calls are TRBV19 and TRBJ2-3; maybe TRBD2 (6 bases). Germline CDR1 and CDR2: LNHDA and SQIVND (reference sequence). The CDR3 runs to 14 residues. V lost 7 bases to trimming and J lost 2 bases, with 13 bases between them. The CDR3: CASTHGTFTDTQYF. The CDR3 DNA reads TGTGCCAGTACCCACGGGACTTTCACAGATACGCAGTATTTT.

This clone is a singleton in its sample. The J gene is TRBJ2-5, the V gene TRBV5-4, with a tentative D call TRBD2 (6 bases). V was clipped by 3 bases and J by 1 base, with 10 bases between them. Germline V gives CDR1 SGHNT, CDR2 YYREEE (reference sequence). CDR3 length: 14 residues. CDR3: CASSSPGLQETQYF. In DNA form, the CDR3 reads TGTGCCAGCAGCTCTCCGGGACTCCAAGAGACCCAGTACTTC.

V usage is TRBV5-1 and J usage is TRBJ2-7; 11 bases fit TRBD2. Trimming cost V 3 bases and J 0 bases; bases outside gene matches: 2. The CDR3 runs to 15 residues. Germline-derived CDR1 and CDR2 are SGHRS and YFSETQ. The CDR3: CASSSGLAASYEQYF. The CDR3 DNA follows: TGCGCCAGCAGCTCGGGACTAGCGGCCTCCTACGAGCAGTACTTC.

The chain combines TRBV2 with TRBJ1-1; weak D call: TRBD1 (5 bases). Germline assignment: CDR1 SNHLY and CDR2 FYNNEI. CDR3 size: 16 residues. The ends were cut back, 8 bases at V and 1 base at J, with 20 bases in the middle. CDR3 nucleotide sequence: TGTGCCAGCGGACGAACCGGGGGAATTTGGAACACTGAAGCTTTCTTT. Its protein is CASGRTGGIWNTEAFF.

The chain's CDR3 is CASSLPVSMNTEAFF. In DNA, the CDR3 is TGCGCCAGCAGCTTGCCGGTCTCTATGAACACTGAAGCTTTCTTT. The chain carries TRBV5-1 and TRBJ1-1; D is undetermined. CDR1 is SGHRS, CDR2 YFSETQ, per germline. Trimming shortened V by 1 base and J by 0 bases, and 10 bases separated the two germline ends. This CDR3 has 15 amino acids.

The chain carries TRBV2 and TRBJ2-1; 11 bases line up with TRBD2. The CDR3 is made up of 16 amino acids. Per germline, CDR1 SNHLY and CDR2 FYNNEI. J lost 4 bases, V lost 6 bases, and 8 bases had no gene match. The CDR3 loop is CASSRGLAGLYNEQFF. DNA of the CDR3: TGTGCCAGCAGCCGTGGACTAGCGGGCCTTTACAATGAGCAGTTCTTC.

In its sample, this clone was seen a few times. The CDR3 nucleotides read TGCGCCAGCAGCTCCCTACAGGGTACCTACGAGCAGTACTTC. Its translation: CASSSLQGTYEQYF. V is TRBV5-1 and J is TRBJ2-7, with D possibly TRBD1 on 6 matching bases. V was shortened by 3 bases and J by 2 bases, with 12 bases between the two germline ends. CDR1 SGHRS and CDR2 YFSETQ come from the germline V gene. The CDR3 is 14 amino acids.

The chain joins TRBV6-5 to TRBJ2-2; TRBD1 matches 8 bases. The CDR3 is made up of 14 amino acids. Germline CDR1 MNHEY, CDR2 SVGAGI. The ends lost 5 bases at V and 6 bases at J; junction bases unmatched: 5. The CDR3 loop reads CASSLETGAGELFF. In DNA form, the CDR3 reads TGTGCCAGCAGTCTGGAGACAGGGGCCGGGGAGCTGTTTTTT.

This clone appeared once. This chain connects TRBV9 to TRBJ2-2, with 8 bases identical to TRBD2. Looked up from germline, CDR1 is SGDLS and CDR2 is YYNGEE. The CDR3 loop spans 16 amino acids. Trimming at V came to 5 bases and at J to 6 bases, leaving 12 bases not matched to a gene. The CDR3 protein is CASRGQGLASSGELFF. The CDR3 region has the DNA TGTGCCAGCAGGGGCCAAGGACTAGCTTCCTCCGGGGAGCTGTTTTTT.

CDR3 bases: TGTGCCAGCAGTTACGCTAGCGGGGGGCGGGAGACCCAGTACTTC. This sequence encodes CASSYASGGRETQYF. This chain joins TRBV6-6 and TRBJ2-5; 11 bases align to TRBD2. Trimming cost V 2 bases and J 5 bases; bases outside gene matches: 4. Germline assignment: CDR1 MNHNY and CDR2 SVGAGI (reference sequence). The CDR3 contains 15 residues.

The rearrangement joins TRBV5-1 to TRBJ2-7; perhaps TRBD2 as D (7 bases). The CDR3 totals 16 residues. Germline V gene lookup returns CDR1 SGHRS and CDR2 YFSETQ. V lost 2 bases to trimming and J lost 0 bases, with 15 bases between them. The CDR3 here is CASSFTAGANSYEQYF. DNA for the CDR3: TGCGCCAGCAGCTTCACGGCGGGGGCCAACTCCTACGAGCAGTACTTC.

V gene TRBV28 combines with J gene TRBJ2-1; D is undetermined. Trimming removed 4 bases at V and 8 bases at J, with 15 bases between. Germline loops: CDR1 MDHEN, CDR2 SYDVKM. CDR3 length equals 14 residues. The CDR3 DNA reads as TGTGCCAGCAGTTCCTCGGGTCTGAGCCATGAGCAGTTCTTC. It codes for CASSSSGLSHEQFF.

J is TRBJ2-2 and V is TRBV6-6, with 8 bases identical to TRBD2. Germline CDR1 is MNHNY and CDR2 is SVGAGI (reference sequence). The CDR3 runs to 17 residues. The junction had 12 bases not matched to a gene; V was cut back by 5 bases and J by 4 bases. CDR3 sequence (DNA): TGTGCCAGCAGTCCTCTTAGCGGGATGGGCGGCACCGGGGAGCTGTTTTTT. This sequence encodes CASSPLSGMGGTGELFF.

V is TRBV5-5 and J is TRBJ1-3; perhaps TRBD1 as D (6 bases). Deletions cut 4 bases from V and 3 bases from J, with 14 bases between. The germline V gene has CDR1 SGHKS and CDR2 YYEKEE (reference sequence). The CDR3 has 15 amino acids. The CDR3 is CASSVLDSLGNTIYF. CDR3 coding DNA: TGTGCCAGCAGCGTCCTGGACAGCCTTGGAAACACCATATATTTT.

The V and J genes are TRBV18 and TRBJ2-3; 7 bases align to TRBD2. CDR1 is KGHSH and CDR2 is LQKENI in the germline V gene. The CDR3 runs 12 residues. Trimming cost V 5 bases and J 5 bases; bases outside gene matches: 1. DNA of the CDR3: TGTGCCAGCTCAGGGGGGGGAGATACGCAGTATTTT. Translating gives CASSGGGDTQYF. The full variable domain, with the rest looked up from reference TRBV18 and TRBJ2-3, is NAGVMQNPRHLVRRRGQEARLRCSPMKGHSHVYWYRQLPEEGLKFMVYLQKENIIDESGMPKERFSAEFPKEGPSILRIQQVVRGDSAAYFCASSGGGDTQYFGPGTRLTVL.

This clone was seen a few times. This chain links TRBV6-1 with TRBJ1-1; no clear D gene. Germline V gene sequence: CDR1 MNHNS, CDR2 SASEGT. The CDR3 length is 12 residues. V dropped 1 base and J dropped 9 bases, with 9 bases sitting between them. The CDR3 here is CASSEVTNKAFF. The CDR3 bases are TGTGCCAGCAGTGAAGTCACGAACAAAGCTTTCTTT.

Note on this clone: One junction end does not reproduce the germline sequence, and a read error may be involved. The chain couples TRBV2 to TRBJ2-2; D is perhaps TRBD2 (6 bases). The CDR3 is made up of 15 amino acids. Germline CDR1 SNHLY, CDR2 FYNNEI. CDR3 amino acids: CASSVEGTFLGGLFF. In DNA, the CDR3 is TGTGCCAGCAGTGTAGAGGGGACCTTCCTGGGGGGGCTGTTTTTT. Looking up the rest from reference TRBV2 and TRBJ2-2 gives the full variable domain: EPEVTQTPSHQVTQMGQEVILRCVPISNHLYFYWYRQILGQKVEFLVSFYNNEISEKSEIFDDQFSVERPDGSNFTLKIRSTKLEDSAMYFCASSVEGTFLGGLFFGEGSRLTVL.

The rearrangement joins TRBV4-3 to TRBJ1-2; maybe TRBD1 (5 bases). The V gene's germline CDR1 is LGHNA and CDR2 YSLEER. Between the trimmed V and J ends, which lost 2 bases and 7 bases, there was a span of 14 bases. The CDR3 is 14 amino acids. CDR3 protein: CASSQSVGRGGYTF. Written as DNA, the CDR3 is TGCGCCAGCAGCCAAAGCGTGGGGAGGGGTGGCTACACCTTC.

The chain employs TRBV9 and TRBJ2-3; 13 bases match TRBD2. With 4 bases clipped from V and 4 bases from J, the junction kept 0 bases outside the gene matches. CDR3 length: 14 amino acids. In germline, CDR1 is SGDLS, CDR2 YYNGEE. Here the CDR3 reads CASSTSGRADTQYF. For the CDR3, the DNA is TGTGCCAGCAGCACTAGCGGGAGGGCAGATACGCAGTATTTT.

This CDR3 reads CASSYSETSKETQYF. Here the CDR3 DNA reads TGTGCCAGCAGTTACTCGGAGACTTCGAAAGAGACCCAGTACTTC. The rearrangement joins TRBV6-5 to TRBJ2-5, with D unresolved. V gave up 0 bases and J gave up 3 bases, with 11 bases separating them. Germline CDR1 reads MNHEY; CDR2 reads SVGAGI. The CDR3 totals 15 residues.

The CDR3 protein is CASSYVVTFPNYGYTF. CDR3 nucleotide sequence: TGTGCCAGCAGTTACGTCGTAACATTTCCTAACTATGGCTACACCTTC. The chain is built from TRBV6-5 and TRBJ1-2; D gene ambiguous. V gave up 2 bases and J gave up 0 bases, with 13 bases separating them. From germline, CDR1 is MNHEY and CDR2 SVGAGI. CDR3 length: 16 residues.

The rearrangement joins TRBV5-1 to TRBJ2-5, with a weak D call TRBD2 (6 bases). Trimming removed 4 bases from V and 1 base from J, with 8 bases in between. The CDR3 consists of 13 residues. The germline V gene encodes CDR1 SGHRS and CDR2 YFSETQ. The CDR3: CASSGGGQETQYF. CDR3 DNA: TGCGCCAGCAGCGGGGGAGGCCAAGAGACCCAGTACTTC.

The V call is TRBV4-3, the J call TRBJ2-4; 13 positions match TRBD2. Per germline, CDR1 LGHNA and CDR2 YSLEER. With V trimmed by 0 bases and J by 0 bases, 8 bases remained unmatched. CDR3 size: 20 residues. This CDR3 is CASSQDSTSGGPRAKNIQYF. The CDR3 region has the DNA TGCGCCAGCAGCCAAGATTCGACTAGCGGGGGGCCTCGAGCCAAAAACATTCAGTACTTC.

This sequence joins TRBV6-2 or TRBV6-3 and TRBJ2-7; 12 nucleotides agree with TRBD2. Germline V gene data show CDR1 as MNHEY and CDR2 as SVGEGT. The CDR3 runs to 15 residues. Unmatched junction bases numbered 0, after V lost 0 bases and J lost 3 bases. The CDR3 sequence is CASSYSTSGGYEQYF. The CDR3 nucleotides are TGTGCCAGCAGTTACTCGACTAGCGGGGGCTACGAGCAGTACTTC.

V gene TRBV30 combines with J gene TRBJ2-3; 14 nucleotides agree with TRBD2. CDR3 length: 13 amino acids. In germline, CDR1 is GTSNPN, CDR2 SVGIG (reference sequence). The ends lost 6 bases at V and 8 bases at J; junction bases unmatched: 4. The CDR3 sequence is CACQGLAGATQYF. The CDR3 nucleotides are TGTGCCTGCCAGGGACTAGCGGGAGCTACGCAGTATTTT.

The V and J genes are TRBV7-9 and TRBJ1-2; D is possibly TRBD1 (6 bases). Germline CDR1 reads SEHNR; CDR2 reads FQNEAQ (reference sequence). CDR3 length: 14 residues. The germline V and J ends were trimmed by 4 bases and 8 bases, with 17 bases remaining between them. The CDR3 sequence: CASSSRQDLQGYTF. In nucleotides, the CDR3 is TGTGCCAGCAGCTCTAGACAGGACTTGCAGGGCTACACCTTC.

The V and J genes are TRBV19 and TRBJ1-5; D gene unclear. There are 15 residues in the CDR3. Trimming took 5 bases from V and 3 from J, leaving 14 bases between them. Germline assignment: CDR1 LNHDA and CDR2 SQIVND (reference sequence). Written as DNA, the CDR3 is TGTGCCAGTAGTGCCCCGGGGAGGGTCAATCAGCCCCAGCATTTT. It encodes CASSAPGRVNQPQHF. The full variable domain, completed using reference TRBV19 and TRBJ1-5, is DGGITQSPKYLFRKEGQNVTLSCEQNLNHDAMYWYRQDPGQGLRLIYYSQIVNDFQKGDIAEGYSVSREKKESFPLTVTSAQKNPTAFYLCASSAPGRVNQPQHFGDGTRLSIL.

This chain links TRBV5-4 with TRBJ2-3, with 14 bases lining up with TRBD2. CDR3 length: 18 amino acids. Trimming at V came to 0 bases and at J to 4 bases, leaving 7 bases not matched to a gene. The germline V gene encodes CDR1 SGHNT and CDR2 YYREEE (reference sequence). Here the CDR3 DNA reads TGTGCCAGCAGCTTGGAGGGACTAGCGGGAGTAACCGCAGATACGCAGTATTTT. It codes for CASSLEGLAGVTADTQYF.